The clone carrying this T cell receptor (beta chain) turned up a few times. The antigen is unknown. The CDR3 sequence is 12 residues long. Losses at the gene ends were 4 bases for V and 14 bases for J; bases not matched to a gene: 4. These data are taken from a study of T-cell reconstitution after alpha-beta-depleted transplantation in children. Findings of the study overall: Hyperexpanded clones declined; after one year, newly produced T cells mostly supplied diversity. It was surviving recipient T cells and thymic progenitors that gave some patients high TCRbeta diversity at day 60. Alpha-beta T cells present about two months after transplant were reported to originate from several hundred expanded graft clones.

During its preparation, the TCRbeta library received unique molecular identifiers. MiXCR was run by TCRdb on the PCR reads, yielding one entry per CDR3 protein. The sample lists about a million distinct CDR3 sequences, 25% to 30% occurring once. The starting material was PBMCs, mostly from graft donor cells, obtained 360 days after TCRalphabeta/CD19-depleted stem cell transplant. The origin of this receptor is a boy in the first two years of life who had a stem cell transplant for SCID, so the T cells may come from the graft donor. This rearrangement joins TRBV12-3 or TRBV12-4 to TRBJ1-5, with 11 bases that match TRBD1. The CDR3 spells CASSWTGGVEHF. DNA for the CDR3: TGTGCCAGCAGTTGGACAGGGGGCGTGGAGCATTTT.